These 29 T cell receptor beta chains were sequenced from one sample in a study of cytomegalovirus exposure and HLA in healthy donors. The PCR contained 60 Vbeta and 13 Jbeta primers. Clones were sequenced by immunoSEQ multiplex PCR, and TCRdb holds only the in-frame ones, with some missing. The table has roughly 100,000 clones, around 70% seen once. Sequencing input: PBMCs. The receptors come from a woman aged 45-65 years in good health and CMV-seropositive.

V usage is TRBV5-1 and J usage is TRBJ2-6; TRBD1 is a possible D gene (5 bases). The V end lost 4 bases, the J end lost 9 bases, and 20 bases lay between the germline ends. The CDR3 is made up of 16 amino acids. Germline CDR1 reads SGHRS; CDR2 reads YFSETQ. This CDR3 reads CASSLVPGANLNVLTF. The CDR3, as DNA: TGCGCCAGCAGCCTGGTTCCTGGGGCTAACCTCAACGTCCTGACTTTC.

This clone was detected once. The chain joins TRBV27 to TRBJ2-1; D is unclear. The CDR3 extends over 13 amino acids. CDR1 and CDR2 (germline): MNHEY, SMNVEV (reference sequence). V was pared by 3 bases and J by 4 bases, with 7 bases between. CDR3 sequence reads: CASSLTGYNEQFF. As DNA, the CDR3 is TGTGCCAGCAGTTTGACGGGTTACAATGAGCAGTTCTTC.

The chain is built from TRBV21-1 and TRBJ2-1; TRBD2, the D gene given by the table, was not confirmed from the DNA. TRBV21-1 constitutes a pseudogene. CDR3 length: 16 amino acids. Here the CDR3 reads CASSKDGDSGNREQFF. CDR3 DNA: TGTGCCAGCAGCAAAGATGGTGACTCGGGGAATCGCGAGCAGTTCTTC.

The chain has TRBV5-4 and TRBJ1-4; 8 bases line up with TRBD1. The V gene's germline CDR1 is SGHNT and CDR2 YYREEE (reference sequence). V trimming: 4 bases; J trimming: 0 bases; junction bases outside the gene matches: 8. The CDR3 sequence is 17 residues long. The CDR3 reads CASSRIGQGPTNEKLFF. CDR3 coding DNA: TGTGCCAGCAGCCGCATCGGACAGGGACCAACTAATGAAAAACTGTTTTTT. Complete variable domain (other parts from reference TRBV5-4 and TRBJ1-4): ETGVTQSPTHLIKTRGQQVTLRCSSQSGHNTVSWYQQALGQGPQFIFQYYREEENGRGNFPPRFSGLQFPNYSSELNVNALELDDSALYLCASSRIGQGPTNEKLFFGSGTQLSVL.

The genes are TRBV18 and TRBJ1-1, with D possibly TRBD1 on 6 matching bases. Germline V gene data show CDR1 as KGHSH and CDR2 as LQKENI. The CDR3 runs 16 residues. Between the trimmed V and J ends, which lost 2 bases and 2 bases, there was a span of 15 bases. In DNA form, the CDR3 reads TGTGCCAGCTCACCAATGGGGGGGGCCGGTAACACTGAAGCTTTCTTT. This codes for CASSPMGGAGNTEAFF. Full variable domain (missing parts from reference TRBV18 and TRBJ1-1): NAGVMQNPRHLVRRRGQEARLRCSPMKGHSHVYWYRQLPEEGLKFMVYLQKENIIDESGMPKERFSAEFPKEGPSILRIQQVVRGDSAAYFCASSPMGGAGNTEAFFGQGTRLTVV.

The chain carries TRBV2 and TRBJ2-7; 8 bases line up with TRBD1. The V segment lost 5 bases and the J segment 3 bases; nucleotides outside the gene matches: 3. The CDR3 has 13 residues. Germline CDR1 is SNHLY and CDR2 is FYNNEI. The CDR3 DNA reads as TGTGCCAGCAGTCTCACAGGGGGCTACGAGCAGTACTTC. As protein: CASSLTGGYEQYF.

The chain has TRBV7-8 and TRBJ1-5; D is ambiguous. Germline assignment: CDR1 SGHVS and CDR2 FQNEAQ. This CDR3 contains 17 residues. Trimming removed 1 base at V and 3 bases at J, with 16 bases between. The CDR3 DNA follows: TGTGCCAGCAGCTTAGGGCGAAAAACAGTGGACAATCAGCCCCAGCATTTT. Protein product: CASSLGRKTVDNQPQHF.

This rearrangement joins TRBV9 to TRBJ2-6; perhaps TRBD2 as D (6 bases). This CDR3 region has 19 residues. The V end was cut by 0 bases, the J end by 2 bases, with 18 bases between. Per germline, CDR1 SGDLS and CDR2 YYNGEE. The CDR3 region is CASSVATEGMSTGANVLTF. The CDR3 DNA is TGTGCCAGCAGCGTAGCTACGGAGGGGATGAGTACTGGGGCCAACGTCCTGACTTTC.

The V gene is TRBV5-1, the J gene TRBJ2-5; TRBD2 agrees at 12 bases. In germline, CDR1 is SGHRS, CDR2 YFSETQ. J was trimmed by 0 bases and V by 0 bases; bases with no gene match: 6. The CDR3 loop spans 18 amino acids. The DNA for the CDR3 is TGCGCCAGCAGCTTGGGACTAGCGGGAGATCCGTACCAAGAGACCCAGTACTTC. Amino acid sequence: CASSLGLAGDPYQETQYF.

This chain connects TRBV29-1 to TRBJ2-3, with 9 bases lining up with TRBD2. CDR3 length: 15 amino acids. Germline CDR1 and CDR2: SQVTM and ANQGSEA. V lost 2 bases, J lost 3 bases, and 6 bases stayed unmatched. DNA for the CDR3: TGCAGCGTTGAAATTGCGGGAGGGCCAACAGATACGCAGTATTTT. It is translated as CSVEIAGGPTDTQYF.

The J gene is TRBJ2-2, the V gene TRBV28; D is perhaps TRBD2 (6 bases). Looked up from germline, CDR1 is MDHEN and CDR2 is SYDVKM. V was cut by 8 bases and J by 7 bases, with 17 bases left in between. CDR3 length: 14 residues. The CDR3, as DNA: TGTGCCAGCGGGGCGGGACCGGCGGGCGGGGAGCTGTTTTTT. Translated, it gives CASGAGPAGGELFF.

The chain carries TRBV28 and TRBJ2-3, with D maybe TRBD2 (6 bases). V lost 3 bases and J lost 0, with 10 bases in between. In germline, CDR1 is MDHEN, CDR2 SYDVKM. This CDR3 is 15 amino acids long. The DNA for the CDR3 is TGTGCCAGCAGTTTGTCGCGGGATAGCACAGATACGCAGTATTTT. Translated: CASSLSRDSTDTQYF.

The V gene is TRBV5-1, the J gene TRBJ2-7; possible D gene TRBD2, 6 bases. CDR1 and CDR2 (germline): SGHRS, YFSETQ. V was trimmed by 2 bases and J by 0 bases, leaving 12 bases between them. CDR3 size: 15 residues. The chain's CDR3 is CASSLSRGSSYEQYF. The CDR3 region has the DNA TGCGCCAGCAGCTTAAGTCGGGGGAGCTCCTACGAGCAGTACTTC.

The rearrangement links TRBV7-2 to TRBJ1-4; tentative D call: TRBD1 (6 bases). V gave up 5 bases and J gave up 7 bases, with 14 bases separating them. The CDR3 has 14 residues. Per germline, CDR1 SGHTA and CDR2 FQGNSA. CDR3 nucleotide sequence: TGTGCCAGCAGCCCCAGGGGTCTGGGTGAAAAACTGTTTTTT. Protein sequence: CASSPRGLGEKLFF.

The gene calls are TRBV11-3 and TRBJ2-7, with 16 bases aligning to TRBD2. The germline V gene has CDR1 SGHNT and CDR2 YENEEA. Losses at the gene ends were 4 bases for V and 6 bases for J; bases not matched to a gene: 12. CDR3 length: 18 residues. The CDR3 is CASSSGTGGLAGGSEQYF. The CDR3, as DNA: TGTGCCAGCAGCTCCGGGACAGGGGGACTAGCGGGAGGGTCCGAGCAGTACTTC.

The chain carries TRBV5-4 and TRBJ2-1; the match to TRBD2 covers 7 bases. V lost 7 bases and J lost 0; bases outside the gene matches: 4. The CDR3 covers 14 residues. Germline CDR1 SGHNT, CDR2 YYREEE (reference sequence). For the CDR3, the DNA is TGTGCCAGCGCAGGACTAGACTCCTACAATGAGCAGTTCTTC. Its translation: CASAGLDSYNEQFF.

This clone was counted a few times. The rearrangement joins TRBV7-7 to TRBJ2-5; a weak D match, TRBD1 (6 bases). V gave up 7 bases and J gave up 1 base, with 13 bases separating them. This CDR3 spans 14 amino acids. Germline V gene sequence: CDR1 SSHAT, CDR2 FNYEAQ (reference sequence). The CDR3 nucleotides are TGTGCCAGCACCTCGACAGGAGCCCAAGAGACCCAGTACTTC. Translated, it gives CASTSTGAQETQYF. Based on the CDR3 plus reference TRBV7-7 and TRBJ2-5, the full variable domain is GAGVSQSPRYKVTKRGQDVTLRCDPISSHATLYWYQQALGQGPEFLTYFNYEAQPDKSGLPSDRFSAERPEGSISTLTIQRTEQRDSAMYRCASTSTGAQETQYFGPGTRLLVL.

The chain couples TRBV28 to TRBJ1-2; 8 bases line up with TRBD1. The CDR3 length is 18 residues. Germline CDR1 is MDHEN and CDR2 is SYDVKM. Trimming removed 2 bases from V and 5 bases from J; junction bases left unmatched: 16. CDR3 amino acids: CASSLISPGGKVWYGYTF. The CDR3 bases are TGTGCCAGCAGTTTAATTTCCCCAGGGGGCAAGGTGTGGTATGGCTACACCTTC.

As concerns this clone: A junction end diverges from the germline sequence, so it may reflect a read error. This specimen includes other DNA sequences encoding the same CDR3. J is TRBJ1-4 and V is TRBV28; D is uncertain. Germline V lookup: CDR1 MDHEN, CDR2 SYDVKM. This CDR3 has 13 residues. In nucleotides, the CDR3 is TGTGCCAGCAGTCTTTTCACTAACGAAAAACTGTTTTTT. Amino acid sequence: CASSLFTNEKLFF.

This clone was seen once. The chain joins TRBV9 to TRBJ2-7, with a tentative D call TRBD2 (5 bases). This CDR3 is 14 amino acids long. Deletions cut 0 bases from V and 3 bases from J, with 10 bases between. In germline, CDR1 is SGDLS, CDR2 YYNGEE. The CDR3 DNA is TGTGCCAGCAGCGTAGGAGCGGCCGACTACGAGCAGTACTTC. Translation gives CASSVGAADYEQYF.

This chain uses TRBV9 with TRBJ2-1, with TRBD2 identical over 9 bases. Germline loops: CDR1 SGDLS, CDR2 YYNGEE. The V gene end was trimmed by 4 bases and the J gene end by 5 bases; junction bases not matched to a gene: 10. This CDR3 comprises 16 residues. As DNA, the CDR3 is TGTGCCAGCAGCCCCCGCGGGAGGGCCGTTAACAATGAGCAGTTCTTC. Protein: CASSPRGRAVNNEQFF.

The CDR3 region has the DNA TGTGCCAGCAGAGCCCCCCGGGGGGTAGGAACTGAAGCTTTCTTT. Protein: CASRAPRGVGTEAFF. The chain joins TRBV28 to TRBJ1-1, with a tentative D call TRBD1 (5 bases). In germline, CDR1 is MDHEN, CDR2 SYDVKM. V was clipped by 6 bases and J by 5 bases, with 19 bases between them. The CDR3 consists of 15 residues.

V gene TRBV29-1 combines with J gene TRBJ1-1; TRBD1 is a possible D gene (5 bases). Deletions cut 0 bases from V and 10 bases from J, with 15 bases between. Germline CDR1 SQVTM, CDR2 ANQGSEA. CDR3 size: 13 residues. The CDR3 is CSVEDTWQGGAFF. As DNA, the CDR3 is TGCAGCGTTGAAGATACTTGGCAGGGTGGAGCTTTCTTT.

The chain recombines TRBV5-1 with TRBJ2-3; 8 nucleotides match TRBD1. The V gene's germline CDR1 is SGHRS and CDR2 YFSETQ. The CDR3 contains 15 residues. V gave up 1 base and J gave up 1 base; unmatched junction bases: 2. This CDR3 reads CASSLQGAGTDTQYF. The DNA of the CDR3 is TGCGCCAGCAGCTTGCAGGGGGCCGGCACAGATACGCAGTATTTT. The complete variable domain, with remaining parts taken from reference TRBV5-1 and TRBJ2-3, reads KAGVTQTPRYLIKTRGQQVTLSCSPISGHRSVSWYQQTPGQGLQFLFEYFSETQRNKGNFPGRFSGRQFSNSRSEMNVSTLELGDSALYLCASSLQGAGTDTQYFGPGTRLTVL.

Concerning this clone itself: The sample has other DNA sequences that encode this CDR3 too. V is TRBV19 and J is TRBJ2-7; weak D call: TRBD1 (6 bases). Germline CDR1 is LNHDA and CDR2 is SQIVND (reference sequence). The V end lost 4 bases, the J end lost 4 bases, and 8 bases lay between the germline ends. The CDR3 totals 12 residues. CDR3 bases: TGTGCCAGTAGTACCAGGGGTTACGAGCAGTACTTC. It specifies CASSTRGYEQYF.

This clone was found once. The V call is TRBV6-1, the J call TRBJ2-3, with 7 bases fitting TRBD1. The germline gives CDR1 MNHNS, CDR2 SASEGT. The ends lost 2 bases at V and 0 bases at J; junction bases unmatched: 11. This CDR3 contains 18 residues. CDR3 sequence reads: CASSEKGGAALSTDTQYF. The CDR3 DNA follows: TGTGCCAGCAGTGAAAAAGGGGGCGCAGCCCTCAGCACAGATACGCAGTATTTT.

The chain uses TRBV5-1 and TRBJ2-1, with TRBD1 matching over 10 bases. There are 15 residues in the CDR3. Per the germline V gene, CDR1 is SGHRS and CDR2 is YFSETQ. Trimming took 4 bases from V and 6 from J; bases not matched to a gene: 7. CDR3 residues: CASSATGGRVNEQFF. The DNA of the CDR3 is TGCGCCAGCAGCGCGACAGGGGGCAGGGTCAATGAGCAGTTCTTC.

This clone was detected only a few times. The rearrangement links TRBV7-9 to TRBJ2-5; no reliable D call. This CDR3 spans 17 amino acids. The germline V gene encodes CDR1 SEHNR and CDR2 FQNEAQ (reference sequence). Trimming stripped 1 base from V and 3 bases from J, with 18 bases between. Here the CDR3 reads CASSLDARRQREETQYF. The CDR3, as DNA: TGTGCCAGCAGCTTAGATGCCCGGCGCCAACGGGAAGAGACCCAGTACTTC.

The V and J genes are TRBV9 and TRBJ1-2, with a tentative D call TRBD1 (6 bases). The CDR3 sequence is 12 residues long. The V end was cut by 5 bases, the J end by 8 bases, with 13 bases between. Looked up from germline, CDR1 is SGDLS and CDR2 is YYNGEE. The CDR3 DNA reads TGTGCCAGCAGTCGGGGGGGGCGAGGCTACACCTTC. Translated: CASSRGGRGYTF.